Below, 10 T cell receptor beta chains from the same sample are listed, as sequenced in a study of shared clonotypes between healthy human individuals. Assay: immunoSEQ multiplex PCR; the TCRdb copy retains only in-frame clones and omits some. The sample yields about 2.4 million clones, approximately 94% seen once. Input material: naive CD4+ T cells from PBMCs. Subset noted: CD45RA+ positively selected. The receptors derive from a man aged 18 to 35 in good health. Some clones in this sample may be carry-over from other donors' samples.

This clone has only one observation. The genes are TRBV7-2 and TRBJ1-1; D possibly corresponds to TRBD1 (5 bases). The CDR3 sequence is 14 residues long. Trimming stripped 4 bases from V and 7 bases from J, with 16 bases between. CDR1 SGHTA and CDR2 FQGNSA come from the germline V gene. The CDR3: CASSWRGEGNEAFF. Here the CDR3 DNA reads TGTGCCAGCAGCTGGAGGGGCGAGGGAAATGAAGCTTTCTTT.

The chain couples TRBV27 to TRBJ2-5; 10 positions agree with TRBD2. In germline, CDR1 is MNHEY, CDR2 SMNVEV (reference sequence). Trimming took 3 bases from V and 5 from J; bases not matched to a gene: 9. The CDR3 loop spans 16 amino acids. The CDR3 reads CASSFRGLAGVETQYF. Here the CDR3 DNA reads TGTGCCAGCAGTTTTAGAGGTCTAGCGGGAGTGGAGACCCAGTACTTC.

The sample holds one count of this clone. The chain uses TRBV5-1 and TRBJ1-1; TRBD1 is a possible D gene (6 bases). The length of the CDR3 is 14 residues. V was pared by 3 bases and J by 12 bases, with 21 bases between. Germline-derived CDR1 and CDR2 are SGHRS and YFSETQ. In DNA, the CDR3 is TGCGCCAGCAGCTACCTTGACGGGGGGCCCCAGCCTTTCTTT. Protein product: CASSYLDGGPQPFF.

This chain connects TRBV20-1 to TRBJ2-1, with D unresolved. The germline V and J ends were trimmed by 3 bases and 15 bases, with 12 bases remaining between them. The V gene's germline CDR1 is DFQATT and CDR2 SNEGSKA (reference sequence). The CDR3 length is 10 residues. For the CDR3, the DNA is TGCAGTGCTAGGGACCCGAATCGGTTCTTC. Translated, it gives CSARDPNRFF.

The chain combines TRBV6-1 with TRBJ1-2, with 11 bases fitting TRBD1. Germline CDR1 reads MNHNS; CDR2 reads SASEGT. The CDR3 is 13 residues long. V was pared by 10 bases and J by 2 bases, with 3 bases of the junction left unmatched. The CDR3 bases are TGTGCCATCGGACAGGGGGCCAACTATGGCTACACCTTC. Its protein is CAIGQGANYGYTF.

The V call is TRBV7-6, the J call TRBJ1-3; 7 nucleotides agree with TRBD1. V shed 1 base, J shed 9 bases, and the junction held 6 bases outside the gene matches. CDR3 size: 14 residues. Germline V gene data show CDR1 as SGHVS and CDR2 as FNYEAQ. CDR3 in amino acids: CASSLDRGFGTIYF. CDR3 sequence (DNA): TGTGCCAGCAGCTTAGACAGGGGCTTTGGCACCATATATTTT.

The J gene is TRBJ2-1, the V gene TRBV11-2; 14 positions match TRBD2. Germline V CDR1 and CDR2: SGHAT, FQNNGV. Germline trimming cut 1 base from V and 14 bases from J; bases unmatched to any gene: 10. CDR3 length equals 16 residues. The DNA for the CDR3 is TGTGCCAGCAGCTTAGTCGCGACTAGCGGGAGGGAAAGGGAGTTCTTC. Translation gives CASSLVATSGREREFF.

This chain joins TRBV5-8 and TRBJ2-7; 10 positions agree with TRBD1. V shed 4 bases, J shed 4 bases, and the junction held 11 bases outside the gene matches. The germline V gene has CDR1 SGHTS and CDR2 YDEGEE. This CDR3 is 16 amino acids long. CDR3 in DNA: TGTGCCAGCAGCCTAACCCGTTGGACAGGGGGGTACGAGCAGTACTTC. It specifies CASSLTRWTGGYEQYF.

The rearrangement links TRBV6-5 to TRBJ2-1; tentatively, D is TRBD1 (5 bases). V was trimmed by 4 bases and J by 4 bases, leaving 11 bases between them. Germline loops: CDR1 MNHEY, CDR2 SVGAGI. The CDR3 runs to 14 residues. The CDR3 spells CASSFADTYNEQFF. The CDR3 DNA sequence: TGTGCCAGCAGTTTTGCGGACACTTACAATGAGCAGTTCTTC.

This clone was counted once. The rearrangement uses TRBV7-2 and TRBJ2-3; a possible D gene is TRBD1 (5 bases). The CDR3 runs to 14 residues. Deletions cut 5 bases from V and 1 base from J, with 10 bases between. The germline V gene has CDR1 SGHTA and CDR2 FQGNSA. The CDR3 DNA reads TGTGCCAGCAGCCCTCTGACAGGCACAGATACGCAGTATTTT. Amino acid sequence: CASSPLTGTDTQYF.